A single sample is the source of the 29 T cell receptor beta chains below, sequenced in a study of human T cells and chemical hapten exposure. TCRdb passed the RACE reads through MiXCR, listing each CDR3 protein once. This table has 80,000 to 95,000 distinct CDR3 sequences, more than 9.5% appearing once. The time point is: patch test 2, 6 weeks after DPC sensitization. Treatment indicated: therapeutic diphenylcyclopropenone sensitization with weekly scalp DPC. The source was whole blood, collected in connection with sensitization to the hapten diphenylcyclopropenone (DPC). Receptor source: a man in his forties with alopecia areata. Some clones in this sample may be carry-over from other donors' samples.

There are many counts of this clonotype. This chain joins TRBV9 and TRBJ2-7; 8 nucleotides agree with TRBD1. CDR1 is SGDLS and CDR2 is YYNGEE in the germline V gene. The V and J ends lost 4 bases and 4 bases, in that order; junction bases with no gene match: 7. The CDR3 extends over 14 amino acids. The CDR3 here is CASSSRDRSYEQYF. CDR3 bases: TGTGCCAGCAGCTCCCGGGACAGGTCGTACGAGCAGTACTTC.

This clonotype was counted a few times. The chain joins TRBV6-2 or TRBV6-3 to TRBJ2-7; TRBD2 might be the D (6 bases). The CDR3 spans 14 residues. The ends were cut back, 7 bases at V and 0 bases at J, with 13 bases in the middle. Germline values: CDR1 MNHEY, CDR2 SVGEGT. The CDR3 region is CASNNAGPSYEQYF. CDR3 coding DNA: TGTGCCAGCAATAACGCGGGGCCCTCCTACGAGCAGTACTTC.

This chain joins TRBV3-1 and TRBJ1-1; a possible D gene is TRBD1 (5 bases). The V gene's germline CDR1 is LGHDT and CDR2 YNNKEL (reference sequence). The CDR3 is 16 amino acids. V was pared by 2 bases and J by 4 bases, with 17 bases between. The CDR3: CASSQPVGGSGTEAFF. The DNA for the CDR3 is TGTGCCAGCAGCCAACCCGTGGGGGGATCGGGCACTGAAGCTTTCTTT.

The V call is TRBV7-2, the J call TRBJ2-3; D tentatively fits TRBD1 or TRBD2 (6 bases each). The germline V gene encodes CDR1 SGHTA and CDR2 FQGNSA. V was trimmed by 5 bases and J by 2 bases, leaving 17 bases between them. The length of the CDR3 is 16 residues. The CDR3 DNA reads TGTGCCAGCAGCCTCCAAACGGGGGCCGCCACAGATACGCAGTATTTT. Translating gives CASSLQTGAATDTQYF.

V is TRBV7-6 and J is TRBJ2-7; 8 positions agree with TRBD1. V dropped 5 bases and J dropped 2; count of bases not matched to a gene: 5. Looked up from germline, CDR1 is SGHVS and CDR2 is FNYEAQ. This CDR3 has 14 amino acids. CDR3 bases: TGTGCCAGCAGCGTCGGACAGGGTCCCTACGAGCAGTACTTC. This codes for CASSVGQGPYEQYF.

On this clonotype itself: Just one base apart from a much larger clone, this may be a read error. The V and J genes are TRBV12-3 or TRBV12-4 and TRBJ2-7; no reliable D call. There are 12 residues in the CDR3. CDR3 region: CAGSPGVHEQYF. CDR3 sequence (DNA): TGTGCCGGCAGCCCTGGGGTGCACGAGCAGTACTTC.

This clonotype has only a few counts. V gene TRBV14 combines with J gene TRBJ2-1; D might be TRBD1 or TRBD2, each matching 5 bases. This CDR3 has 19 amino acids. The germline V gene has CDR1 SGHDN and CDR2 FVKESK. V gave up 1 base and J gave up 0 bases, with 19 bases separating them. The CDR3 reads CASSQGGSERTSSYNEQFF. DNA of the CDR3: TGTGCCAGCAGCCAAGGGGGGTCGGAGCGGACCAGCTCCTACAATGAGCAGTTCTTC.

This clonotype has a count of ten or more. The V gene is TRBV6-5, the J gene TRBJ1-5; 7 bases are a match to TRBD1. The CDR3 is 14 residues long. After removal of 6 bases from V and 7 bases from J, the junction contained 9 bases not matched to a gene. CDR1 and CDR2 (germline): MNHEY, SVGAGI. The CDR3 region is CASSRRTGNQPQHF. The CDR3 DNA sequence: TGTGCCAGCAGCCGCCGGACAGGTAACCAGCCCCAGCATTTT.

This clonotype was counted between two and nine times. This chain connects TRBV30 to TRBJ2-1; 14 nucleotides line up with TRBD2. The CDR3 extends over 14 amino acids. CDR1 is GTSNPN, CDR2 SVGIG, per germline (reference sequence). Trimming cost V 6 bases and J 7 bases; bases outside gene matches: 5. The CDR3: CACRLAGGRNEQFF. For the CDR3, the DNA is TGTGCCTGCCGACTAGCGGGAGGGCGGAATGAGCAGTTCTTC.

This clonotype occurred a few times. This sequence joins TRBV7-9 and TRBJ1-1; D not certain. V lost 8 bases to trimming and J lost 7 bases, with 11 bases between them. Germline loops: CDR1 SEHNR, CDR2 FQNEAQ (reference sequence). The CDR3 sequence is 11 residues long. CDR3 DNA: TGTGCCAGCCGAACTAGGAGTGAAGCTTTCTTT. It is translated as CASRTRSEAFF. The variable domain in full, completed from reference TRBV7-9 and TRBJ1-1, reads DTGVSQNPRHKITKRGQNVTFRCDPISEHNRLYWYRQTLGQGPEFLTYFQNEAQLEKSRLLSDRFSAERPKGSFSTLEIQRTEQGDSAMYLCASRTRSEAFFGQGTRLTVV.

The rearrangement uses TRBV4-2 and TRBJ2-3; TRBD2 agrees at 16 bases. After removal of 6 bases from V and 1 base from J, the junction contained 10 bases not matched to a gene. The germline gives CDR1 LGHNA, CDR2 YNFKEQ. This CDR3 has 19 amino acids. The CDR3 region is CASSLTGTSGRAGTDTQYF. CDR3 bases: TGTGCCAGCAGTCTAACCGGGACTAGCGGGAGGGCCGGCACAGATACGCAGTATTTT.

The sample holds a few counts of this clonotype. V is TRBV5-1 and J is TRBJ2-1, with 12 nucleotides matching TRBD1. There are 16 residues in the CDR3. CDR1 and CDR2 from the germline V gene are SGHRS and YFSETQ. J lost 6 bases, V lost 0 bases, and 4 bases had no gene match. The CDR3 DNA sequence: TGCGCCAGCAGCTTGGAGGGGACAGGGGGCCGCAATGAGCAGTTCTTC. Translated: CASSLEGTGGRNEQFF. The full variable domain, with the rest looked up from reference TRBV5-1 and TRBJ2-1, is KAGVTQTPRYLIKTRGQQVTLSCSPISGHRSVSWYQQTPGQGLQFLFEYFSETQRNKGNFPGRFSGRQFSNSRSEMNVSTLELGDSALYLCASSLEGTGGRNEQFFGPGTRLTVL.

In this sample, this clonotype turned up a few times. This sequence joins TRBV7-3 and TRBJ1-6, with D perhaps TRBD1 (5 bases). The CDR3 totals 16 residues. Per the germline V gene, CDR1 is SGHTA and CDR2 is FQGTGA. Trimming stripped 2 bases from V and 9 bases from J, with 17 bases between. The CDR3 DNA follows: TGTGCCAGCAGCTTACTTCGGGGACCCTGGGGTTCACCCCTCCACTTT. Amino acids: CASSLLRGPWGSPLHF.

This clonotype was detected a few times. The V and J genes are TRBV28 and TRBJ2-3; D is ambiguous. V was trimmed by 3 bases and J by 2 bases, leaving 15 bases between them. This CDR3 is 16 amino acids long. Germline CDR1 is MDHEN and CDR2 is SYDVKM. The CDR3, as DNA: TGTGCCAGCAGTTTCCACCCCCTAGACACCACAGATACGCAGTATTTT. This codes for CASSFHPLDTTDTQYF.

V is TRBV10-3 and J is TRBJ2-2; no clear D. The germline V gene has CDR1 ENHRY and CDR2 SYGVKD. This CDR3 is built from 14 residues. V dropped 2 bases and J dropped 1 base, with 5 bases sitting between them. The CDR3, as DNA: TGTGCCATCAGTGAGGCCCTGAACACCGGGGAGCTGTTTTTT. Its translation: CAISEALNTGELFF.

This clonotype has just a few counts. The rearrangement links TRBV12-3 or TRBV12-4 to TRBJ1-1; D uncertain. The CDR3 is 14 residues long. V was pared by 3 bases and J by 0 bases, with 8 bases between. CDR3 coding DNA: TGTGCCAGCAGTTTGGCACTTATGAACACTGAAGCTTTCTTT. It yields the protein CASSLALMNTEAFF.

The chain employs TRBV18 and TRBJ1-1; D might be TRBD1 (5 bases). From germline, CDR1 is KGHSH and CDR2 LQKENI. The V end lost 5 bases, the J end lost 5 bases, and 18 bases lay between the germline ends. There are 15 residues in the CDR3. CDR3 residues: CASSAKSRAGTEAFF. The CDR3 DNA is TGTGCCAGCTCAGCCAAATCCAGGGCAGGGACTGAAGCTTTCTTT.

The chain has TRBV6-5 and TRBJ1-2, with D maybe TRBD1 (5 bases). CDR3 length equals 14 residues. From germline, CDR1 is MNHEY and CDR2 SVGAGI. V was cut by 2 bases and J by 6 bases, with 13 bases left in between. CDR3: CASSYPPGNNGYTF. The CDR3 DNA is TGTGCCAGCAGTTACCCCCCAGGGAACAATGGCTACACCTTC.

The V call is TRBV5-1, the J call TRBJ1-1; D unresolved. From germline, CDR1 is SGHRS and CDR2 YFSETQ. The CDR3 sequence is 14 residues long. Trimming removed 2 bases from V and 6 bases from J, with 14 bases in between. This CDR3 is CASSLGQHKAEAFF. The CDR3 DNA is TGCGCCAGCAGCTTAGGCCAGCACAAGGCTGAAGCTTTCTTT.

The rearrangement joins TRBV5-1 to TRBJ2-3; the match to TRBD1 covers 10 bases. The V segment lost 3 bases and the J segment 6 bases; nucleotides outside the gene matches: 7. Germline CDR1 reads SGHRS; CDR2 reads YFSETQ. The CDR3 consists of 15 residues. The CDR3 protein is CASSSGTGAGDTQYF. In DNA form, the CDR3 reads TGCGCCAGCAGCTCCGGGACAGGGGCTGGGGATACGCAGTATTTT.

This clonotype was seen more than once but under ten times. The V gene is TRBV28, the J gene TRBJ2-3; 12 bases map to TRBD2. With 5 bases clipped from V and 0 bases from J, the junction kept 12 bases outside the gene matches. The CDR3 has 19 amino acids. CDR1 and CDR2 from the germline V gene are MDHEN and SYDVKM. CDR3 in DNA: TGTGCCAGCAGTATTGTAACTAGCGGGAGGATAACTAGCACAGATACGCAGTATTTT. This sequence encodes CASSIVTSGRITSTDTQYF. Combining the CDR3 with reference TRBV28 and TRBJ2-3 gives the whole variable domain DVKVTQSSRYLVKRTGEKVFLECVQDMDHENMFWYRQDPGLGLRLIYFSYDVKMKEKGDIPEGYSVSREKKERFSLILESASTNQTSMYLCASSIVTSGRITSTDTQYFGPGTRLTVL.

The CDR3 DNA sequence: TGTGCCAGCAGCTTAGGGAGAGCGGGTCACTACAATGAGCAGTTCTTC. Amino acid sequence: CASSLGRAGHYNEQFF. The rearrangement joins TRBV7-9 to TRBJ2-1, with a weak D call TRBD2 (6 bases). The CDR3 has 16 residues. From germline, CDR1 is SEHNR and CDR2 FQNEAQ (reference sequence). The V end was cut by 1 base, the J end by 3 bases, with 13 bases between.

The genes are TRBV28 and TRBJ2-7; D might be TRBD2 (6 bases). The V end was cut by 6 bases, the J end by 9 bases, with 15 bases between. Germline CDR1 MDHEN, CDR2 SYDVKM. The CDR3 covers 12 residues. In DNA, the CDR3 is TGTGCCAGCAGCCGAGCGGGTTCTGGGCAGTACTTC. Residues: CASSRAGSGQYF. The whole variable domain, filled in from reference TRBV28 and TRBJ2-7, reads DVKVTQSSRYLVKRTGEKVFLECVQDMDHENMFWYRQDPGLGLRLIYFSYDVKMKEKGDIPEGYSVSREKKERFSLILESASTNQTSMYLCASSRAGSGQYFGPGTRLTVT.

At least ten counts were recorded for this clonotype. This chain links TRBV28 with TRBJ2-3; 8 bases are a match to TRBD2. Germline loops: CDR1 MDHEN, CDR2 SYDVKM. The ends lost 4 bases at V and 3 bases at J; junction bases unmatched: 9. The CDR3 totals 16 residues. The CDR3 DNA is TGTGCCAGCAGTTCGATAGCGGGACGACGGACAGATACGCAGTATTTT. Amino acid sequence: CASSSIAGRRTDTQYF.

The gene calls are TRBV27 and TRBJ2-2; TRBD2 matches at 12 bases. The trim removed 4 bases at V and 4 bases at J, leaving 7 bases unmatched. Germline CDR1 reads MNHEY; CDR2 reads SMNVEV (reference sequence). The CDR3 spans 17 residues. The CDR3 spells CASSSPTSGRGTGELFF. CDR3 nucleotides: TGTGCCAGCAGTTCCCCGACTAGCGGGAGAGGCACCGGGGAGCTGTTTTTT.

In its sample, this clonotype was seen many times. The rearrangement joins TRBV14 to TRBJ2-5; D unclear. Trimming shortened V by 0 bases and J by 0 bases, and 8 bases separated the two germline ends. The CDR3 consists of 15 residues. In germline, CDR1 is SGHDN, CDR2 FVKESK. The CDR3 DNA reads as TGTGCCAGCAGCCAAGAAACTCACTACCAAGAGACCCAGTACTTC. It translates to CASSQETHYQETQYF.

This clonotype turned up a few times. This chain uses TRBV5-4 with TRBJ2-5; 7 bases agree with TRBD2. Trimming removed 4 bases from V and 0 bases from J; junction bases left unmatched: 15. The germline CDR1 and CDR2 sequences are SGHNT and YYREEE (reference sequence). CDR3 size: 18 residues. The CDR3 here is CASSLVPWTRRDQETQYF. In nucleotides, the CDR3 is TGTGCCAGCAGCCTTGTCCCATGGACTAGGAGAGACCAAGAGACCCAGTACTTC.

This clonotype was detected a few times. The V gene is TRBV11-3, the J gene TRBJ2-3; TRBD1 is a possible D gene (6 bases). Trimming pared 5 bases from V and 3 bases from J, leaving 9 bases between. CDR1 is SGHNT and CDR2 is YENEEA in the germline V gene. This CDR3 has 13 residues. The CDR3 loop reads CASSLDRTDTQYF. DNA for the CDR3: TGTGCCAGCAGCCTGGACAGAACAGATACGCAGTATTTT.

This clonotype was counted only a few times. CDR3 sequence (DNA): TGTGCCTGGGGACTAGTTCAAGAGACCCAGTACTTC. Amino acids: CAWGLVQETQYF. The gene calls are TRBV30 and TRBJ2-5; TRBD2 matches 7 bases. The J segment lost 2 bases and the V segment lost 5 bases, leaving 2 bases of the junction unmatched. This CDR3 is 12 amino acids long. Germline values: CDR1 GTSNPN, CDR2 SVGIG (reference sequence). The whole variable domain, remainder taken from reference TRBV30 and TRBJ2-5, is SQTIHQWPATLVQPVGSPLSLECTVEGTSNPNLYWYRQAAGRGLQLLFYSVGIGQISSEVPQNLSASRPQDRQFILSSKKLLLSDSGFYLCAWGLVQETQYFGPGTRLLVL.